These 17 T cell receptor beta chains share one sample of origin, sequenced in a study of T cell repertoires in cytomegalovirus infection. The antigens these receptors bind are not known. TCRdb re-called the reads with MiXCR, one entry per CDR3 protein. The sample holds roughly 700,000 distinct CDR3 sequences; around a third are singletons and the top ten take 15% to 20%. The sample here was cultured PBMCs, taken from culture after CMV antigen stimulation. The receptors stem from a human donor in good health (CMV status not recorded). Some clones in this sample may be carry-over from other donors' samples.

In this sample, this clonotype turned up a few times. The chain joins TRBV27 to TRBJ2-1; TRBD2 might be the D (7 bases). CDR3 length: 15 amino acids. Germline CDR1 is MNHEY and CDR2 is SMNVEV (reference sequence). With 4 bases removed from V and 10 bases from J, the gap between germline ends came to 20 bases. The DNA of the CDR3 is TGTGCCAGCAGTTCCGTTTGGGGGGGCATACAAGAGCAGTTCTTC. Its translation is CASSSVWGGIQEQFF.

This chain links TRBV4-1 with TRBJ2-2; D remains unclear. This CDR3 has 14 amino acids. Germline V gene lookup returns CDR1 MGHRA and CDR2 YSYEKL. V gave up 4 bases and J gave up 6 bases, with 12 bases separating them. CDR3 coding DNA: TGCGCCAGCAGCCGCAGCGAGCTGGCCGGGGAGCTGTTTTTT. Translation gives CASSRSELAGELFF.

This clonotype was recorded many times. This rearrangement joins TRBV7-2 to TRBJ1-1; 9 bases match TRBD1. This CDR3 comprises 16 residues. Trimming cost V 5 bases and J 4 bases; bases outside gene matches: 11. Germline CDR1 and CDR2: SGHTA and FQGNSA. The CDR3 DNA is TGTGCCAGCAGCACAACAGGGGGCGATCCCGCCACTGAAGCTTTCTTT. Translating gives CASSTTGGDPATEAFF.

Many counts were recorded for this clonotype. The CDR3 nucleotides read TGTGCCAGCAATGGGGCGGAGAGGCAAGAGACCCAGTACTTC. Translated, it gives CASNGAERQETQYF. The chain employs TRBV7-9 and TRBJ2-5; the D gene is possibly TRBD1 (5 bases). V was cut by 7 bases and J by 2 bases, with 14 bases left in between. The CDR3 is 14 amino acids. The germline CDR1 and CDR2 sequences are SEHNR and FQNEAQ (reference sequence).

This clonotype has more than one count but fewer than ten. The chain combines TRBV28 with TRBJ1-4, with D maybe TRBD1 (5 bases). This CDR3 has 13 amino acids. CDR1 MDHEN and CDR2 SYDVKM come from the germline V gene. Trimming removed 8 bases at V and 0 bases at J, with 7 bases between. The CDR3 loop is CASGAATNEKLFF. In nucleotides, the CDR3 is TGTGCCAGCGGGGCAGCAACTAATGAAAAACTGTTTTTT.

The table lists this clonotype with many counts. The chain carries TRBV7-2 and TRBJ1-1, with unresolved D. Germline-derived CDR1 and CDR2 are SGHTA and FQGNSA. The CDR3 is 13 amino acids. Trimming pared 5 bases from V and 0 bases from J, leaving 7 bases between. CDR3 nucleotides: TGTGCCAGCAGCACACAAGTGAACACTGAAGCTTTCTTT. Residues: CASSTQVNTEAFF.

This clonotype was detected a few times. The chain is built from TRBV7-2 and TRBJ2-1; 7 nucleotides agree with TRBD1. This CDR3 spans 13 amino acids. V was clipped by 6 bases and J by 7 bases; unmatched bases: 6. The germline CDR1 and CDR2 sequences are SGHTA and FQGNSA. The CDR3 region has the DNA TGTGCCAGCAGTCGACAGGGTCTTAATGAGCAGTTCTTC. Translation gives CASSRQGLNEQFF.

This clonotype was seen a few times. This chain joins TRBV10-3 and TRBJ2-2; D remains unclear. CDR1 is ENHRY, CDR2 SYGVKD, per germline. V gave up 3 bases and J gave up 4 bases, with 12 bases separating them. The CDR3 covers 15 residues. The CDR3: CAISELAPTTGELFF. The CDR3 DNA reads TGTGCCATCAGTGAATTAGCCCCCACCACCGGGGAGCTGTTTTTT.

A few counts support this clonotype. The V gene is TRBV2, the J gene TRBJ2-3; D gene ambiguous. The CDR3 is 13 residues long. From germline, CDR1 is SNHLY and CDR2 FYNNEI. V was shortened by 5 bases and J by 4 bases, with 10 bases between the two germline ends. The CDR3 DNA sequence: TGTGCCAGCAGTCCCCTCACTGCAGATACGCAGTATTTT. As protein: CASSPLTADTQYF.

This clonotype showed up just a few times. The chain has TRBV7-9 and TRBJ1-1; the D gene is possibly TRBD1 (5 bases). Trimming took off 1 base at V and 6 bases at J, with 21 bases between the two ends. Germline values: CDR1 SEHNR, CDR2 FQNEAQ (reference sequence). CDR3 size: 17 residues. CDR3 in amino acids: CASSLEVWGQGRAEAFF. The CDR3 bases are TGTGCCAGCAGCTTAGAGGTTTGGGGTCAGGGCCGGGCTGAAGCTTTCTTT.

The genes are TRBV28 and TRBJ1-5; D is ambiguous. The V gene lost 5 bases and the J gene lost 4 bases, with 9 bases spanning the gap. Germline lookup yields CDR1 MDHEN and CDR2 SYDVKM. This CDR3 spans 13 amino acids. The CDR3 loop reads CASSPPVNQPQHF. The CDR3 DNA sequence: TGTGCCAGCAGTCCTCCCGTTAATCAGCCCCAGCATTTT.

V gene TRBV10-3 combines with J gene TRBJ1-1; D remains unclear. The V and J ends lost 7 bases and 1 base respectively, with 7 bases between them. Germline CDR1 ENHRY, CDR2 SYGVKD. The CDR3 loop spans 12 amino acids. CDR3 amino acids: CAITEGNTEAFF. The CDR3 DNA is TGTGCCATCACGGAAGGGAACACTGAAGCTTTCTTT.

The chain links TRBV6-8 to TRBJ2-4, with no clear D. The CDR3 totals 14 residues. V lost 3 bases and J lost 1, with 7 bases in between. Germline CDR1 and CDR2: MNHGY and SAAAGT. Here the CDR3 reads CASSYSVAKNIQYF. In DNA form, the CDR3 reads TGTGCCAGCAGTTATTCTGTTGCCAAAAACATTCAGTACTTC.

The chain has TRBV4-1 and TRBJ2-5; D may be TRBD2 (6 bases). The CDR3 has 15 amino acids. CDR1 and CDR2 from the germline V gene are MGHRA and YSYEKL. Trimming left V 1 base short and J 5 bases short, with 14 bases between. CDR3 bases: TGCGCCAGCAGCCAAGTCCCAACTAGCCCCGAGACCCAGTACTTC. Translating gives CASSQVPTSPETQYF.

The CDR3: CASSLSLTRTDTQYF. The CDR3 DNA reads TGTGCCAGCAGCTTATCTTTGACCCGCACAGATACGCAGTATTTT. The chain employs TRBV7-8 and TRBJ2-3; no clear D gene. Germline V gene lookup returns CDR1 SGHVS and CDR2 FQNEAQ. V lost 2 bases and J 1 base, leaving 10 bases between the germline ends. The CDR3 loop spans 15 amino acids. The whole variable domain, filled in from reference TRBV7-8 and TRBJ2-3, reads GAGVSQSPRYKVAKRGQDVALRCDPISGHVSLFWYQQALGQGPEFLTYFQNEAQLDKSGLPSDRFFAERPEGSVSTLKIQRTQQEDSAVYLCASSLSLTRTDTQYFGPGTRLTVL.

The chain is built from TRBV12-5 and TRBJ1-5, with D perhaps matching TRBD1 (5 bases). Trimming took 3 bases from V and 8 from J, leaving 11 bases between them. This CDR3 spans 13 amino acids. Per germline, CDR1 LGHNT and CDR2 FRNRAP. The CDR3 DNA reads as TGTGCTAGTGGTTTTTCCCCGGGGGAGCCCCAGCATTTT. It codes for CASGFSPGEPQHF.

The chain links TRBV11-2 to TRBJ2-3; 8 bases are a match to TRBD2. Germline values: CDR1 SGHAT, CDR2 FQNNGV. The CDR3 consists of 16 residues. V shed 4 bases and J 6 bases; nucleotides not matched to a gene: 12. The CDR3: CASSYRTSPSLDTQYF. CDR3 nucleotide sequence: TGTGCCAGCAGCTACCGGACTAGCCCTAGTCTCGATACGCAGTATTTT.